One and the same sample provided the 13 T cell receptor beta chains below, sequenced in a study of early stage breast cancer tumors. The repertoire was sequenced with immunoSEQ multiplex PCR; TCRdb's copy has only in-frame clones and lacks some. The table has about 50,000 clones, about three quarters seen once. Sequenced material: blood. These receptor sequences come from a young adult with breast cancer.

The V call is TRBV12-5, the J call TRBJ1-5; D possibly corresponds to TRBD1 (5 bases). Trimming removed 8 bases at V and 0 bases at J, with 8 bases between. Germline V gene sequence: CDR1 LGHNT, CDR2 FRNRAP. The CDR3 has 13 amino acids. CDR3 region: CASQGYSNQPQHF. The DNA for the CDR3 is TGTGCTAGTCAGGGATATAGCAATCAGCCCCAGCATTTT.

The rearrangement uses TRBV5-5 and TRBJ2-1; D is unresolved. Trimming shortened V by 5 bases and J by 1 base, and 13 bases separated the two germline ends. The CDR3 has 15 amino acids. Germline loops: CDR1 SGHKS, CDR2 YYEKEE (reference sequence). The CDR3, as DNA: TGTGCCAGCAGTTCCGCCTTTTTTTCCTACAATGAGCAGTTCTTC. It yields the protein CASSSAFFSYNEQFF.

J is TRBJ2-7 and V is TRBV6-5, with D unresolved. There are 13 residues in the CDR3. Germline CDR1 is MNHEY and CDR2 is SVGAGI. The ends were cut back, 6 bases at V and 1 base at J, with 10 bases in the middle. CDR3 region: CASSEPRSYEQYF. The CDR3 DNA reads TGTGCCAGCAGCGAGCCAAGGTCCTACGAGCAGTACTTC.

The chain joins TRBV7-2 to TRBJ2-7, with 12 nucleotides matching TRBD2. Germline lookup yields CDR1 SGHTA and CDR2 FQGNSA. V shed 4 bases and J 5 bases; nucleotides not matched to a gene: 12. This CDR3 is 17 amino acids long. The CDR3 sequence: CASSSPRGTSGLNEQYF. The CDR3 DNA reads TGTGCCAGCAGCTCTCCGCGGGGGACTAGCGGGCTCAACGAGCAGTACTTC.

In nucleotides, the CDR3 is TGCGCCACCCCATCCGGGACTAGGGCTGGTACGCAGTATTTT. Protein product: CATPSGTRAGTQYF. The chain is built from TRBV10-2 and TRBJ2-3; TRBD2 matches at 8 bases. The V gene end was trimmed by 10 bases and the J gene end by 8 bases; junction bases not matched to a gene: 14. The CDR3 loop spans 14 amino acids. Germline V CDR1 and CDR2: WSHSY, SAAADI.

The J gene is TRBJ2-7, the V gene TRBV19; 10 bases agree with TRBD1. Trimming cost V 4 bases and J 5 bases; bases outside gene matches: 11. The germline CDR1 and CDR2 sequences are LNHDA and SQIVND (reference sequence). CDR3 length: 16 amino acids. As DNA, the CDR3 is TGTGCCAGTAGTACAACGCCGGGACAGGGGTCGGACGAGCAGTACTTC. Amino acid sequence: CASSTTPGQGSDEQYF.

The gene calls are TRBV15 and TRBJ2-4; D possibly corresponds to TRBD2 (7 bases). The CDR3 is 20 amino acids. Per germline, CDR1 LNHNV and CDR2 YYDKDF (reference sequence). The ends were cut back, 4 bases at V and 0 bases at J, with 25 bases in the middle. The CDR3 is CATSTERGDYITLAKNIQYF. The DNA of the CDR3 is TGTGCCACCAGCACAGAGAGGGGGGACTACATAACTCTAGCCAAAAACATTCAGTACTTC.

The CDR3 spells CASSFEGTYMNTEAFF. CDR3 DNA sequence: TGTGCCAGCAGCTTCGAAGGGACTTACATGAACACTGAAGCTTTCTTT. V is TRBV11-1 and J is TRBJ1-1; possibly TRBD1 for D (5 bases). The length of the CDR3 is 16 residues. CDR1 and CDR2 from the germline V gene are SGHAT and FQDESV (reference sequence). V lost 3 bases to trimming and J lost 0 bases, with 14 bases between them.

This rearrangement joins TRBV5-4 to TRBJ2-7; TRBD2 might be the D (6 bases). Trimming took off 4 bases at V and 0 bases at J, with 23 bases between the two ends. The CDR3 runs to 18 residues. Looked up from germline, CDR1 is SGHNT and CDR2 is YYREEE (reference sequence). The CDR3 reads CASSGVAGSGDSSYEQYF. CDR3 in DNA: TGTGCCAGCAGCGGCGTCGCGGGGAGTGGGGACTCCTCCTACGAGCAGTACTTC.

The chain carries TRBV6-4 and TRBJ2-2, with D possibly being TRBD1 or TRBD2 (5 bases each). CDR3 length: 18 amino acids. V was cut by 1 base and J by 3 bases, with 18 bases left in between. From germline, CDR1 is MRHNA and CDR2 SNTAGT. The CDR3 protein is CASSDWDGNSPHTGELFF. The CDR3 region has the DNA TGTGCCAGCAGTGACTGGGACGGGAACAGTCCCCACACCGGGGAGCTGTTTTTT.

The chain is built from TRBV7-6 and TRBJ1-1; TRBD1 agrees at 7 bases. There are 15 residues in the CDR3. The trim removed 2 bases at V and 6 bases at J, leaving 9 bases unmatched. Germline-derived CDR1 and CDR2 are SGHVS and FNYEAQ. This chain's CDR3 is CASSLTGRQGAEAFF. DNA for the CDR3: TGTGCCAGCAGCTTAACTGGGAGACAGGGCGCTGAAGCTTTCTTT. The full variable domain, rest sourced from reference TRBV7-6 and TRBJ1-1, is GAGVSQSPRYKVTKRGQDVALRCDPISGHVSLYWYRQALGQGPEFLTYFNYEAQQDKSGLPNDRFSAERPEGSISTLTIQRTEQRDSAMYRCASSLTGRQGAEAFFGQGTRLTVV.

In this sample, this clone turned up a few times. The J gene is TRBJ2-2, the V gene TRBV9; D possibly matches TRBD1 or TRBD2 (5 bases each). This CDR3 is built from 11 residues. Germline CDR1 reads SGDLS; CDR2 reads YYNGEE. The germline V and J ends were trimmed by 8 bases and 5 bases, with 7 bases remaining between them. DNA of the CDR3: TGTGCCAGGGGGGAGACCGGGGAGCTGTTTTTT. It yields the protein CARGETGELFF.

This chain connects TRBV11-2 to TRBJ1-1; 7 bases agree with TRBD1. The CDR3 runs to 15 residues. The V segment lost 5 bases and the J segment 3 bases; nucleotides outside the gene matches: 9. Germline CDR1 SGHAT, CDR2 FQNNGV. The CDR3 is CASSDWTGADTEAFF. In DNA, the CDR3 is TGTGCCAGCAGCGACTGGACAGGCGCTGACACTGAAGCTTTCTTT.